This is a list of T cell receptor beta chains from one sample in a study of CD8+ T cells in alopecia areata. Data came from immunoSEQ multiplex PCR; TCRdb stores just in-frame clones and leaves some out. The sample records some 210,000 clones, 50% to 60% being singletons. The sequencing here drew on CD4+ T cells sorted from blood, taken at week 0. These receptors came from a human donor with alopecia areata. Each CDR3 is given with its conserved first and last residue. Each record gives: clone size, J gene, V gene, D gene, CDR3 DNA, CDR3 protein. A D gene is named only where the DNA matches it firmly. Clone size is given for some rows only: seen once, a few or many times, or a class if the clone is expanded.

clone_size: -; j_call: TRBJ2-5; v_call: TRBV27; d_call: -; cdr3_nt: TGTGCCAGCAGTGAAGCGGGCCAAGAGGAGACCCAGTACTTC; cdr3_aa: CASSEAGQEETQYF
clone_size: few; j_call: TRBJ1-4; v_call: TRBV5-1; d_call: -; cdr3_nt: TGCGCCAGCAAACGGAGGGAAAAACTGTTTTTT; cdr3_aa: CASKRREKLFF
clone_size: few; j_call: TRBJ2-1; v_call: TRBV27; d_call: -; cdr3_nt: TGTGCCAGCAGTTTAAGGAGGGGGGGTACGAATGAGCAGTTCTTC; cdr3_aa: CASSLRRGGTNEQFF
clone_size: -; j_call: TRBJ2-1; v_call: TRBV7-3; d_call: -; cdr3_nt: TGTGCCAGCAGCTTAATGGCGCGGGACCGCTCCTACAATGAGCAGTTCTTC; cdr3_aa: CASSLMARDRSYNEQFF
clone_size: few; j_call: TRBJ2-7; v_call: TRBV2; d_call: -; cdr3_nt: TGTGCCAGCAGTGAAGCGGAGGGCAGGGATAGGGACTTC; cdr3_aa: CASSEAEGRDRDF
clone_size: once; j_call: TRBJ1-1; v_call: TRBV5-4; d_call: TRBD1; cdr3_nt: TGTGCCAGCAGCACTAACAGGGGCGCGAACACTGAAGCTTTCTTT; cdr3_aa: CASSTNRGANTEAFF
clone_size: -; j_call: TRBJ1-2; v_call: TRBV6-5; d_call: TRBD1; cdr3_nt: TGTGCCAGCAGTTCTGGACAGGGAGGGGACTATGGCTACACCTTC; cdr3_aa: CASSSGQGGDYGYTF
clone_size: once; j_call: TRBJ2-1; v_call: TRBV6-4; d_call: -; cdr3_nt: TGTGCCAGCAGTGTCGGACCTACCAGCTCCTACAATGAGCAGTTCTTC; cdr3_aa: CASSVGPTSSYNEQFF
clone_size: -; j_call: TRBJ2-3; v_call: TRBV10-2; d_call: TRBD1; cdr3_nt: TGCGCCAGCAGAAAACAGGGGACGGGGAACACAGATACGCAGTATTTT; cdr3_aa: CASRKQGTGNTDTQYF
clone_size: -; j_call: TRBJ1-4; v_call: TRBV4-2; d_call: -; cdr3_nt: TGTGCCAGCAGCCCAAGTGGGGAGATCCCAGAAAAACTGTTTTTT; cdr3_aa: CASSPSGEIPEKLFF
clone_size: -; j_call: TRBJ2-1; v_call: TRBV19; d_call: TRBD2; cdr3_nt: TGTGCCTGCACCCCGGGGGGGTCTAACTTCAATGAGCAGTTCTTC; cdr3_aa: CACTPGGSNFNEQFF
clone_size: -; j_call: TRBJ2-3; v_call: TRBV5-1; d_call: TRBD2; cdr3_nt: TGCGCCAGCAGCTTAAGTAGCGGGACACCCACAGATACGCAGTATTTT; cdr3_aa: CASSLSSGTPTDTQYF
clone_size: -; j_call: TRBJ2-5; v_call: TRBV30; d_call: -; cdr3_nt: TGTGCCTGGAGAAGAAGAGAGACCCAGTACTTC; cdr3_aa: CAWRRRETQYF
clone_size: -; j_call: TRBJ1-1; v_call: TRBV27; d_call: -; cdr3_nt: TGTGCCAGCAGCCGCGGCTGGGGCTTCACTGAAGCTTTCTTT; cdr3_aa: CASSRGWGFTEAFF
clone_size: -; j_call: TRBJ2-1; v_call: TRBV27; d_call: -; cdr3_nt: TGTGCCAGCAGACGGGAGCGGTTCTTC; cdr3_aa: CASRRERFF
clone_size: -; j_call: TRBJ2-1; v_call: TRBV4-1; d_call: -; cdr3_nt: TGCGCCAGCAGCCAAGGGGCCAGAACCCTAATCTACAATGAGCAGTTCTTC; cdr3_aa: CASSQGARTLIYNEQFF
clone_size: -; j_call: TRBJ2-7; v_call: TRBV11-3; d_call: -; cdr3_nt: TGTGCCAGCAGCTTAGGGACTACCTACGAGCAGTACTTC; cdr3_aa: CASSLGTTYEQYF
clone_size: -; j_call: TRBJ2-1; v_call: TRBV19; d_call: -; cdr3_nt: TGTGCCAGTAGTAAGGCAGTGAGTGAGCAGTTCTTC; cdr3_aa: CASSKAVSEQFF
clone_size: -; j_call: TRBJ2-5; v_call: TRBV5-1; d_call: -; cdr3_nt: TGCGCCAGCAGCTTGATCCCCCAGGGGTCCCAGTACTTC; cdr3_aa: CASSLIPQGSQYF
clone_size: few; j_call: TRBJ1-1; v_call: TRBV6-6; d_call: -; cdr3_nt: TGTGCCAGCAGTGGGGGCAGGGTAAAGGACACTGAAGCTTTCTTT; cdr3_aa: CASSGGRVKDTEAFF